This T cell receptor beta chain emerged from a study of early T cells in non-severe SARS-CoV-2 infection. TCRdb processed the 5' RACE reads anew with MiXCR; each CDR3 protein has one entry. The sample gives more than 45,000 distinct CDR3 sequences, about 13% of which show up once; roughly 10% is in the top ten. CDR1 LGHDT and CDR2 YNNKEL come from the germline V gene (reference sequence). The length of the CDR3 is 15 residues. The V end lost 4 bases, the J end lost 9 bases, and 16 bases lay between the germline ends. This chain connects TRBV3-1 to TRBJ1-6; no firm D call. Sequencing used whole blood. The clonotype was recovered from an adult who was a healthcare worker with PCR-confirmed SARS-CoV-2 infection or an uninfected control (not recorded which). The CDR3 is CASSRLRPEISPLHF. The DNA of the CDR3 is TGTGCCAGCAGCCGCCTAAGGCCTGAGATTTCACCCCTCCACTTT.